This T cell receptor beta chain was found in a study of PD-L1 blockade in urothelial cancer. On the study more broadly: Prior exposure to chemotherapy in patients amounted to 0 to 3 regimens received. Findings of the study overall: Lower pretreatment blood TCR clonality, under the median, predicted better survival, researchers reported.

Data came from immunoSEQ multiplex PCR; TCRdb stores just in-frame clones and leaves some out. The sample has fewer than 50,000 clones; 90% are singletons. Patient disease was locally advanced or metastatic urothelial carcinoma. Peripheral blood mononuclear cells were collected from every patient before and during treatment, yielding between 1 and 8 samples per patient. As for this clone: Its antigen is not known.

Between the trimmed V and J ends, which lost 5 bases and 5 bases, there was a span of 12 bases. CDR1 is SGHTA, CDR2 FQGNSA, per germline. CDR3 length: 13 residues. The chain couples TRBV7-2 to TRBJ2-5; no definite D call. The specimen comprised PBMCs, sampled around atezolizumab (anti-PD-L1) treatment. The receptor was derived from a man between 65 and 85 years old with urothelial cancer. The CDR3 region is CASSLSTLETQYF. CDR3 DNA: TGTGCCAGCAGCCTTAGCACCCTCGAGACCCAGTACTTC.